The 15 T cell receptor beta chains given below trace back to one sample, sequenced in a study of a mutant IDH1 vaccine in newly diagnosed glioma. Method: immunoSEQ multiplex PCR; TCRdb's copy keeps in-frame clones and lacks some. The sample lists about 25,000 clones, roughly 77% occurring once. Antigen specificity for these receptors is unknown. Sample time point: week 5, during vaccination. What each vaccine dose contained was 300 ug of mutant IDH1 20-mer peptide, accompanied by topical imiquimod. Source: PBMCs, taken from a glioma patient whose treatment included an IDH1 peptide vaccine. The receptors stem from a man aged 40-49 years with glioma.

J is TRBJ2-7 and V is TRBV7-2; D remains ambiguous. With 2 bases removed from V and 3 bases from J, the gap between germline ends came to 14 bases. Germline values: CDR1 SGHTA, CDR2 FQGNSA. The CDR3 totals 15 residues. CDR3 residues: CASSLNPGRRYEQYV. DNA of the CDR3: TGTGCCAGCAGCTTAAATCCGGGTAGACGCTACGAGCAGTACGTC.

The chain employs TRBV30 and TRBJ2-7; D may be TRBD2 (6 bases). V lost 0 bases and J 4 bases, leaving 13 bases between the germline ends. The V gene's germline CDR1 is GTSNPN and CDR2 SVGIG (reference sequence). The CDR3 is 14 amino acids. The CDR3 region is CAWSVPEAGYEQYV. DNA for the CDR3: TGTGCCTGGAGTGTACCCGAGGCGGGGTACGAGCAGTACGTC.

The V call is TRBV5-1, the J call TRBJ2-3; 8 bases align to TRBD1. Trimming at V came to 4 bases and at J to 3 bases, leaving 4 bases not matched to a gene. CDR1 is SGHRS, CDR2 YFSETQ, per germline. There are 14 residues in the CDR3. CDR3 sequence (DNA): TGCGCCAGCAGCCCGGGACAGGCTACAGATACGCAGTATTTT. Translating it yields CASSPGQATDTQYF.

This sequence joins TRBV11-2 and TRBJ2-7; 9 bases match TRBD2. This CDR3 comprises 14 residues. Germline V CDR1 and CDR2: SGHAT, FQNNGV. The V gene end was trimmed by 2 bases and the J gene end by 3 bases; junction bases not matched to a gene: 2. The CDR3 nucleotides are TGTGCCAGCAGCTTACAAGCGGGAGGCTACGAGCAGTACTTC. This gives the protein CASSLQAGGYEQYF.

This clone was found a few times. This chain uses TRBV21-1 with TRBJ1-1; the table calls TRBD1, which could not be checked here. TRBV21-1 is tagged as a pseudogene. The CDR3 has 13 amino acids. Written as DNA, the CDR3 is TGTGCCAGCAGCGGACGACAGGCGACTGAAGCTTTCTTT. It encodes CASSGRQATEAFF.

The rearrangement uses TRBV30 and TRBJ2-3, with D perhaps matching TRBD2 (7 bases). The V gene lost 3 bases and the J gene lost 4 bases, with 17 bases spanning the gap. The CDR3 consists of 15 residues. Germline CDR1 GTSNPN, CDR2 SVGIG (reference sequence). The CDR3 sequence: CAWRRLASGADTQYF. The CDR3 coding sequence is TGTGCCTGGAGAAGACTAGCTTCAGGGGCAGATACGCAGTATTTT.

CDR3 protein: CATAATGGYNEQFF. The CDR3, as DNA: TGTGCCACCGCCGCGACGGGGGGATACAATGAGCAGTTCTTC. The chain links TRBV19 to TRBJ2-1; 7 bases agree with TRBD2. Germline-derived CDR1 and CDR2 are LNHDA and SQIVND (reference sequence). The junction had 10 bases not matched to a gene; V was cut back by 10 bases and J by 4 bases. The CDR3 runs 14 residues. Supplemented by reference TRBV19 and TRBJ2-1, the full variable domain reads DGGITQSPKYLFRKEGQNVTLSCEQNLNHDAMYWYRQDPGQGLRLIYYSQIVNDFQKGDIAEGYSVSREKKESFPLTVTSAQKNPTAFYLCATAATGGYNEQFFGPGTRLTVL.

This chain uses TRBV5-1 with TRBJ2-1; D is undetermined. This CDR3 is 14 amino acids long. In germline, CDR1 is SGHRS, CDR2 YFSETQ. With 1 base removed from V and 7 bases from J, the gap between germline ends came to 12 bases. The CDR3 is CASSLSSTENEQFF. As DNA, the CDR3 is TGCGCCAGCAGCTTGAGTAGCACGGAGAATGAGCAGTTCTTC.

This clone turned up a few times. V and J are TRBV5-1 and TRBJ1-1, with unresolved D. Germline V CDR1 and CDR2: SGHRS, YFSETQ. This CDR3 comprises 12 residues. The ends were cut back, 0 bases at V and 3 bases at J, with 3 bases in the middle. The CDR3 DNA sequence: TGCGCCAGCAGCTTGGACTACACTGAAGCTTTCTTT. The encoded protein is CASSLDYTEAFF.

This clone came up once. The chain is built from TRBV7-9 and TRBJ2-2; tentative D call: TRBD1 (6 bases). Looked up from germline, CDR1 is SEHNR and CDR2 is FQNEAQ (reference sequence). CDR3 length: 15 residues. The V and J ends lost 3 bases and 1 base respectively, with 9 bases between them. The CDR3 DNA reads TGTGCCAGCAGCTTGACAGGCATGAACACCGGGGAGCTGTTTTTT. It encodes CASSLTGMNTGELFF.

This sequence joins TRBV11-2 and TRBJ1-1; D might be TRBD1 (6 bases). Deletions cut 1 base from V and 0 bases from J, with 9 bases between. Per the germline V gene, CDR1 is SGHAT and CDR2 is FQNNGV. This CDR3 has 15 amino acids. CDR3 sequence: CASSLVGGMNTEAFF. CDR3 nucleotides: TGTGCCAGCAGCTTAGTGGGGGGCATGAACACTGAAGCTTTCTTT. Drawing the rest from reference TRBV11-2 and TRBJ1-1, the complete variable domain is EAGVAQSPRYKIIEKRQSVAFWCNPISGHATLYWYQQILGQGPKLLIQFQNNGVVDDSQLPKDRFSAERLKGVDSTLKIQPAKLEDSAVYLCASSLVGGMNTEAFFGQGTRLTVV.

V usage is TRBV5-4 and J usage is TRBJ2-1; TRBD2 agrees at 12 bases. The CDR3 contains 14 residues. J was trimmed by 6 bases and V by 5 bases; bases with no gene match: 3. The germline gives CDR1 SGHNT, CDR2 YYREEE (reference sequence). The CDR3 sequence is CASRPSGRANEQFF. CDR3 DNA sequence: TGTGCCAGCAGACCTAGCGGGAGGGCCAATGAGCAGTTCTTC.

The chain couples TRBV2 to TRBJ1-1, with D tentatively TRBD1 (6 bases). This CDR3 has 16 residues. Germline assignment: CDR1 SNHLY and CDR2 FYNNEI. V dropped 3 bases and J dropped 1 base, with 15 bases sitting between them. In nucleotides, the CDR3 is TGTGCCAGCAGTGATCAAGGGGACATTAAGAACACTGAAGCTTTCTTT. This codes for CASSDQGDIKNTEAFF.

The chain uses TRBV2 and TRBJ2-1, with 14 bases aligning to TRBD2. Germline assignment: CDR1 SNHLY and CDR2 FYNNEI. V lost 8 bases, J lost 6 bases, and 9 bases stayed unmatched. The CDR3 consists of 16 residues. The CDR3 DNA sequence: TGTGCCAGCCGTCGCGGGACTAGCGGGAGACGCAATGAGCAGTTCTTC. Residues: CASRRGTSGRRNEQFF.

V is TRBV7-2 and J is TRBJ2-2, with TRBD2 matching 7 bases. Per the germline V gene, CDR1 is SGHTA and CDR2 is FQGNSA. The junction had 10 bases not matched to a gene; V was cut back by 5 bases and J by 4 bases. This CDR3 has 16 amino acids. The CDR3 region is CASSSSSSGGTGELFF. The CDR3 DNA follows: TGTGCCAGCAGCAGCTCGTCCTCGGGGGGCACCGGGGAGCTGTTTTTT.